These 20 T cell receptor beta chains originate from one sample sequenced in a study of OX40 agonist ivuxolimab in advanced cancers. This table comes from immunoSEQ multiplex PCR, and its TCRdb copy is limited to in-frame clones, with some not included. Of about 50,000 clones listed, approximately 86% are singletons. The sample consisted of CD4+ or CD8+ T cells sorted from blood, taken in a trial of the OX40 agonist ivuxolimab. Receptors originate from an adult with an advanced solid tumor such as melanoma, head and neck, liver or kidney cancer.

V usage is TRBV10-3 and J usage is TRBJ1-1; 7 bases match TRBD1. This CDR3 is built from 12 residues. J gave up 1 base and V 10 bases, and 3 bases lay outside the gene matches. The V gene's germline CDR1 is ENHRY and CDR2 SYGVKD. The CDR3 nucleotides read TGTGCCACTCGGACAGGGAACACTGAAGCTTTCTTT. It encodes CATRTGNTEAFF.

This clone came up once. V usage is TRBV30 and J usage is TRBJ1-2; 7 nucleotides align to TRBD1. Looked up from germline, CDR1 is GTSNPN and CDR2 is SVGIG (reference sequence). The CDR3 extends over 13 amino acids. The trim removed 5 bases at V and 5 bases at J, leaving 8 bases unmatched. The CDR3 reads CAWQHPGGYGYTF. The CDR3 DNA reads as TGTGCCTGGCAGCATCCAGGGGGTTATGGCTACACCTTC.

The chain recombines TRBV5-1 with TRBJ2-3; 9 bases map to TRBD1. Germline assignment: CDR1 SGHRS and CDR2 YFSETQ. V was pared by 5 bases and J by 1 base, with 17 bases of the junction left unmatched. This CDR3 region has 19 residues. CDR3 loop: CASSSGQGKLLSRTDTQYF. The CDR3 DNA sequence: TGCGCCAGCAGTTCTGGACAGGGGAAGCTTCTATCTCGCACAGATACGCAGTATTTT.

This clone showed up just a few times. The gene calls are TRBV6-5 and TRBJ2-5; D call uncertain. The V end was cut by 2 bases, the J end by 6 bases, with 10 bases between. CDR1 is MNHEY and CDR2 is SVGAGI in the germline V gene. The length of the CDR3 is 13 residues. CDR3 nucleotide sequence: TGTGCCAGCAGTTACAGTTTTCTGAAGACCCAGTACTTC. Amino acid sequence: CASSYSFLKTQYF.

The chain combines TRBV6-1 with TRBJ2-5, with 7 bases aligning to TRBD2. The CDR3 length is 16 residues. With 2 bases clipped from V and 2 bases from J, the junction kept 8 bases outside the gene matches. The germline gives CDR1 MNHNS, CDR2 SASEGT. The CDR3 bases are TGTGCCAGCAGTGAAATGGGCGGGAGACCACAAGAGACCCAGTACTTC. It codes for CASSEMGGRPQETQYF.

CDR3 loop: CASSQTAEETQYF. Written as DNA, the CDR3 is TGTGCCAGCTCACAGACAGCGGAAGAGACCCAGTACTTC. The chain has TRBV18 and TRBJ2-5, with D possibly being TRBD1 or TRBD2 (5 bases each). Germline values: CDR1 KGHSH, CDR2 LQKENI. The CDR3 consists of 13 residues. Trimming stripped 4 bases from V and 3 bases from J, with 9 bases between.

This clone was counted a single time. V and J are TRBV9 and TRBJ2-2; D is uncertain. The CDR3 totals 14 residues. The V end lost 3 bases, the J end lost 5 bases, and 11 bases lay between the germline ends. Germline loops: CDR1 SGDLS, CDR2 YYNGEE. This CDR3 is CASSGMAATGELFF. The CDR3 DNA reads TGTGCCAGCAGCGGGATGGCCGCGACCGGGGAGCTGTTTTTT.

The chain employs TRBV5-4 and TRBJ1-6, with D possibly being TRBD1 (5 bases). The length of the CDR3 is 14 residues. Germline-derived CDR1 and CDR2 are SGHNT and YYREEE (reference sequence). Trimming stripped 1 base from V and 4 bases from J, with 6 bases between. The CDR3 sequence is CASSLQGYNSPLHF. The CDR3 DNA reads as TGTGCCAGCAGCTTGCAGGGATATAATTCACCCCTCCACTTT.

The chain carries TRBV20-1 and TRBJ2-5; D is ambiguous. The V and J ends lost 7 bases and 2 bases respectively, with 8 bases between them. Germline lookup yields CDR1 DFQATT and CDR2 SNEGSKA (reference sequence). The CDR3 has 11 amino acids. The CDR3 sequence is CSGLRQETQYF. The CDR3, as DNA: TGCAGTGGCTTGCGGCAAGAGACCCAGTACTTC.

V gene TRBV6-1 combines with J gene TRBJ2-7, with 7 bases matching TRBD1. CDR1 and CDR2 (germline): MNHNS, SASEGT. The CDR3 spans 13 residues. Germline trimming cut 7 bases from V and 1 base from J; bases unmatched to any gene: 4. The CDR3 DNA follows: TGTGCCAGCATTATGGGACAGTCCTACGAGCAGTACTTC. Encoded protein: CASIMGQSYEQYF.

The chain links TRBV7-9 to TRBJ2-7, with a possible D match to TRBD1 (5 bases). V was trimmed by 4 bases and J by 6 bases, leaving 13 bases between them. Germline V lookup: CDR1 SEHNR, CDR2 FQNEAQ (reference sequence). There are 13 residues in the CDR3. The CDR3 sequence: CASSYSDRPEQYF. The CDR3 region has the DNA TGTGCCAGCAGCTACAGCGACAGACCCGAGCAGTACTTC.

This chain connects TRBV11-3 to TRBJ2-5; D ambiguous. Germline V gene sequence: CDR1 SGHNT, CDR2 YENEEA. CDR3 length equals 11 residues. The V end lost 4 bases, the J end lost 1 base, and 1 base lay between the germline ends. This chain's CDR3 is CASSSQETQYF. The CDR3 DNA follows: TGTGCCAGCAGCTCCCAAGAGACCCAGTACTTC.

As concerns this clone: This sequence may be a read error, since a much larger clone differs from it by one base. The same CDR3 can be traced to other DNA sequences in this sample. The chain employs TRBV25-1 and TRBJ1-2, with 8 positions matching TRBD1. From germline, CDR1 is MGHDK and CDR2 SYGVNS. Germline trimming cut 9 bases from V and 8 bases from J; bases unmatched to any gene: 14. CDR3 length equals 14 residues. In DNA, the CDR3 is TGTGCCAGTAGCGAAACAGGGGGTGCCTCAGGCTACACCTTC. This codes for CASSETGGASGYTF.

J is TRBJ2-3 and V is TRBV7-9; D is unclear. This CDR3 spans 13 amino acids. The germline gives CDR1 SEHNR, CDR2 FQNEAQ (reference sequence). Between the trimmed V and J ends, which lost 9 bases and 3 bases, there was a span of 13 bases. In DNA form, the CDR3 reads TGTGCCAGTACCCCCCCTTTTACAGATACGCAGTATTTT. It encodes CASTPPFTDTQYF.

This chain uses TRBV28 with TRBJ2-5; 7 positions match TRBD2. This CDR3 comprises 16 residues. The trim removed 2 bases at V and 0 bases at J, leaving 6 bases unmatched. Germline lookup yields CDR1 MDHEN and CDR2 SYDVKM. The CDR3 DNA reads as TGTGCCAGCAGTTTAACGTTCGGGGGGTACCAAGAGACCCAGTACTTC. It translates to CASSLTFGGYQETQYF.

J is TRBJ2-5 and V is TRBV5-1; D may be TRBD2 (6 bases). The germline V gene has CDR1 SGHRS and CDR2 YFSETQ. Trimming removed 1 base at V and 3 bases at J, with 10 bases between. The CDR3 length is 14 residues. For the CDR3, the DNA is TGCGCCAGCAGCTTGTTCGGGAGTAAAGAGACCCAGTACTTC. As protein: CASSLFGSKETQYF.

The chain employs TRBV4-1 and TRBJ2-7, with D tentatively TRBD1 (7 bases). The CDR3 is made up of 16 amino acids. The germline CDR1 and CDR2 sequences are MGHRA and YSYEKL. Trimming stripped 1 base from V and 2 bases from J, with 15 bases between. Here the CDR3 DNA reads TGCGCCAGCAGCCAAGCCTCAGGGGGGCCGGCCTACGAGCAGTACTTC. Protein product: CASSQASGGPAYEQYF.

The sample holds a few counts of this clone. The chain employs TRBV7-3 and TRBJ1-6; 7 nucleotides line up with TRBD1. The V gene end was trimmed by 7 bases and the J gene end by 6 bases; junction bases not matched to a gene: 6. CDR1 SGHTA and CDR2 FQGTGA come from the germline V gene. This CDR3 comprises 14 residues. CDR3 sequence reads: CASTEGQSNSPLHF. In DNA, the CDR3 is TGTGCCAGCACCGAGGGACAGTCTAATTCACCCCTCCACTTT.

The chain uses TRBV7-7 and TRBJ2-5, with D possibly being TRBD2 (6 bases). V was shortened by 3 bases and J by 2 bases, with 10 bases between the two germline ends. From germline, CDR1 is SSHAT and CDR2 FNYEAQ (reference sequence). This CDR3 contains 14 residues. CDR3 nucleotides: TGTGCCAGCAGCTTGCGGGGCCTACAAGAGACCCAGTACTTC. Translation gives CASSLRGLQETQYF. The whole variable domain, remainder taken from reference TRBV7-7 and TRBJ2-5, is GAGVSQSPRYKVTKRGQDVTLRCDPISSHATLYWYQQALGQGPEFLTYFNYEAQPDKSGLPSDRFSAERPEGSISTLTIQRTEQRDSAMYRCASSLRGLQETQYFGPGTRLLVL.

The CDR3 protein is CASSYASVGTALGYTF. CDR3 coding DNA: TGTGCCAGCAGCTACGCATCGGTAGGAACGGCGTTGGGCTACACCTTC. The J gene is TRBJ1-2, the V gene TRBV5-6; D unclear. The CDR3 consists of 16 residues. The germline V gene encodes CDR1 SGHDT and CDR2 YYEEEE. Deletions cut 3 bases from V and 8 bases from J, with 23 bases between.